The entry that follows covers one T cell receptor beta chain sequence. Authors' methods: Amplification of reference gene primers provided the estimated nucleated cell counts. Using immunoSEQ multiplex PCR, the repertoire was profiled, and TCRdb retains in-frame clones only, with some absent. Clone size and V and J calls were adopted from that table, with D and trimming inferred from the DNA. The data show more than 25,000 clones, 70% to 90% seen once. Seattle enrolled patients during active infection and tracked them longitudinally. These data originate in a study of blood T cell repertoires in COVID-19. Looking at the study overall: The cDNA or gDNA used as material had been derived from T cells, B-cell-depleted T cells, or PBMCs.

The CDR3 spans 13 residues. V was shortened by 5 bases and J by 2 bases, with 9 bases between the two germline ends. Per the germline V gene, CDR1 is SGHTA and CDR2 is FQGNSA. Sample: peripheral blood. This TCR came from a woman over 75 with COVID-19, enrolled during active disease. The chain carries TRBV7-2 and TRBJ1-1; no clear D. The chain's CDR3 is CASSTMGNTEAFF. The CDR3 DNA reads TGTGCCAGCAGCACCATGGGCAACACTGAAGCTTTCTTT.